These T cell receptor beta chains were read from a single sample in a study of control samples from healthy donors and cancer patients. Clones were sequenced by immunoSEQ multiplex PCR, and TCRdb holds only the in-frame ones, with some missing. The table records 150,000 or so clones, about 93% of them present only once. What was sequenced was blood. The receptors originated from a woman in her sixties or seventies in good health. Each CDR3 is given with its conserved first and last residue. D genes are given only for firm matches. Rows give clone size only sometimes, using once, few, many, or a class for an expanded clone.

v_call: TRBV4-2; j_call: TRBJ2-1; clone_size: .; d_call: .; cdr3_nt: TGTGCCAGCAGCCAAGATTGGGGCAGGGTCATGAATGAGCAGTTCTTC; cdr3_aa: CASSQDWGRVMNEQFF
v_call: TRBV19; j_call: TRBJ1-6; clone_size: .; d_call: TRBD1; cdr3_nt: TGTGCCAGTGAGGGACAGGGGAATTCACCCCTCCACTTT; cdr3_aa: CASEGQGNSPLHF
v_call: TRBV3-1/TRBV3-2; j_call: TRBJ2-1; clone_size: .; d_call: TRBD2; cdr3_nt: TGTGCCAGCAGCTCTCAAATGCGGGGGGGCAATGAGCAGTTCTTC; cdr3_aa: CASSSQMRGGNEQFF
v_call: TRBV7-9; j_call: TRBJ1-1; clone_size: .; d_call: .; cdr3_nt: TGTGCCAGCAGCTTTAATTATGAAGCTTTCTTT; cdr3_aa: CASSFNYEAFF
v_call: TRBV21-1; j_call: TRBJ1-3; clone_size: .; d_call: .; cdr3_nt: TGTGCCAGCAGCAAAGAGGGGAAGGGGGGCTCCTCTGGAAACACCATATATTTT; cdr3_aa: CASSKEGKGGSSGNTIYF
v_call: TRBV7-6; j_call: TRBJ2-7; clone_size: .; d_call: .; cdr3_nt: TGTGCCAGCAGCCCCCGGACGTCCGAGCAGTACTTC; cdr3_aa: CASSPRTSEQYF
v_call: TRBV4-1; j_call: TRBJ1-1; clone_size: .; d_call: .; cdr3_nt: TGCGCCAGCAGCCAAGATCGGGTGGGGGGAGAAGCTTTCTTT; cdr3_aa: CASSQDRVGGEAFF
v_call: TRBV29-1; j_call: TRBJ1-1; clone_size: .; d_call: .; cdr3_nt: TGCAGCGTTAGTTGGGACAACACTGAAGCTTTCTTT; cdr3_aa: CSVSWDNTEAFF
v_call: TRBV20-1; j_call: TRBJ2-7; clone_size: .; d_call: .; cdr3_nt: TGCAGTGCTAACCGGAGAAACGAGCAGTACTTC; cdr3_aa: CSANRRNEQYF
v_call: TRBV10-2; j_call: TRBJ1-1; clone_size: .; d_call: TRBD1; cdr3_nt: TGCGCCAGCAGGACAGGGGGATCGGGCACTGAAGCTTTCTTT; cdr3_aa: CASRTGGSGTEAFF
v_call: TRBV5-1; j_call: TRBJ2-5; clone_size: .; d_call: .; cdr3_nt: TGCGCCAGCAGCGAACCGGACGGAAACCAGTACTTC; cdr3_aa: CASSEPDGNQYF
v_call: TRBV2; j_call: TRBJ2-3; clone_size: .; d_call: .; cdr3_nt: TGTGCCAGCAGTGCGGCTAGGGAATCAACGCAGTATTTT; cdr3_aa: CASSAARESTQYF
v_call: TRBV6-2/TRBV6-3; j_call: TRBJ2-1; clone_size: .; d_call: .; cdr3_nt: TGTGCCAGCAGTCAGAGGGGCATAAATGAGCAGTTCTTC; cdr3_aa: CASSQRGINEQFF
v_call: TRBV12-3/TRBV12-4; j_call: TRBJ1-6; clone_size: .; d_call: .; cdr3_nt: TGTGCCAGCAGTTTACGGGGTAGATCACCCCTCCACTTT; cdr3_aa: CASSLRGRSPLHF
v_call: TRBV9; j_call: TRBJ2-2; clone_size: .; d_call: .; cdr3_nt: TGTGCCAGCAGCGCAACGGGGGCCGGGGAGCTGTTTTTT; cdr3_aa: CASSATGAGELFF
v_call: TRBV4-3; j_call: TRBJ1-5; clone_size: .; d_call: .; cdr3_nt: TGCGCCAGCAGCCAAGATCGTACAGGGAATCAGCCCCAGCATTTT; cdr3_aa: CASSQDRTGNQPQHF
v_call: TRBV7-9; j_call: TRBJ1-4; clone_size: .; d_call: TRBD1; cdr3_nt: TGTGCCAGCAGCTTTCCAGGGGGTTTAGCTAATGAAAAACTGTTTTTT; cdr3_aa: CASSFPGGLANEKLFF
v_call: TRBV15; j_call: TRBJ1-1; clone_size: .; d_call: .; cdr3_nt: TGTGCCACCAGCAGGGACAGACGAAACACTGAAGCTTTCTTT; cdr3_aa: CATSRDRRNTEAFF
v_call: TRBV18; j_call: TRBJ1-2; clone_size: few; d_call: .; cdr3_nt: TGTGCCAGCTCACCATCGACAGGCGAAACTGGTGGCTACACCTTC; cdr3_aa: CASSPSTGETGGYTF
v_call: TRBV30; j_call: TRBJ1-6; clone_size: .; d_call: TRBD1; cdr3_nt: TGTGCCTGGAGTGTGGGACAGGGCTTTAATTCACCCCTCCACTTT; cdr3_aa: CAWSVGQGFNSPLHF
v_call: TRBV3-1/TRBV3-2; j_call: TRBJ1-2; clone_size: .; d_call: .; cdr3_nt: TGTGCCAGCAGCCAAGCTCCGACAGCGATTAGGGGAGCTGGCTACACCTTC; cdr3_aa: CASSQAPTAIRGAGYTF
v_call: TRBV13; j_call: TRBJ2-1; clone_size: .; d_call: TRBD1; cdr3_nt: TGTGCCAGCAGCCTACGGACAGGGGGGAATGAGCAGTTCTTC; cdr3_aa: CASSLRTGGNEQFF
v_call: TRBV29-1; j_call: TRBJ1-3; clone_size: .; d_call: TRBD1; cdr3_nt: TGCAGCGTCGGGACAGGGGGAAACACCATATATTTT; cdr3_aa: CSVGTGGNTIYF
v_call: TRBV7-3; j_call: TRBJ2-7; clone_size: few; d_call: TRBD2; cdr3_nt: TGTGCCAGCAGCCGCAGCGGGGTCGGGAGCGAGCAGTACTTC; cdr3_aa: CASSRSGVGSEQYF
v_call: TRBV6-1; j_call: TRBJ1-6; clone_size: .; d_call: TRBD1; cdr3_nt: TGTGCCAGCAGTGAAGCCGGGGACAGCGATTCACCCCTCCACTTT; cdr3_aa: CASSEAGDSDSPLHF
v_call: TRBV28; j_call: TRBJ1-3; clone_size: .; d_call: TRBD1; cdr3_nt: TGTGCCAGCAGTTTATCGGGACAGCCTCCTAGAAACACCATATATTTT; cdr3_aa: CASSLSGQPPRNTIYF
v_call: TRBV9; j_call: TRBJ1-2; clone_size: .; d_call: .; cdr3_nt: TGTGCCAGCGCAGAGCCCGACTATGGCTACACCTTC; cdr3_aa: CASAEPDYGYTF
v_call: TRBV9; j_call: TRBJ2-5; clone_size: .; d_call: TRBD2; cdr3_nt: TGTGCCAGCAGCGTAGGGTCATCGTCTAGCGGTAACCAAGAGACCCAGTACTTC; cdr3_aa: CASSVGSSSSGNQETQYF
v_call: TRBV2; j_call: TRBJ1-1; clone_size: .; d_call: .; cdr3_nt: TGTGCCAGCAGTCCCGAAGTGAACACTGAAGCTTTCTTT; cdr3_aa: CASSPEVNTEAFF
v_call: TRBV7-7; j_call: TRBJ2-5; clone_size: .; d_call: TRBD2; cdr3_nt: TGTGCCAGCAGCCGCGGACCTAGCGGGGGGGCTAGTTGGGAGACCCAGTACTTC; cdr3_aa: CASSRGPSGGASWETQYF
v_call: TRBV29-1; j_call: TRBJ1-1; clone_size: .; d_call: TRBD1; cdr3_nt: TGCAGCGTTGACCCCGGGACAGGGGGCACGAACACTGAAGCTTTCTTT; cdr3_aa: CSVDPGTGGTNTEAFF
v_call: TRBV19; j_call: TRBJ1-2; clone_size: .; d_call: .; cdr3_nt: TGTGCCAGTAGTTGGTTGCGACAGGTCGTTCTTCCGCATGGCTACACCTTC; cdr3_aa: CASSWLRQVVLPHGYTF
v_call: TRBV29-1; j_call: TRBJ1-1; clone_size: .; d_call: TRBD1; cdr3_nt: TGCAGCGTGGGGGACAGGGGTTTGAACACTGAAGCTTTCTTT; cdr3_aa: CSVGDRGLNTEAFF
v_call: TRBV9; j_call: TRBJ2-2; clone_size: few; d_call: TRBD1; cdr3_nt: TGTGCCAGCAGCGTAGGACAGGGGGACACCGGGGAGCTGTTTTTT; cdr3_aa: CASSVGQGDTGELFF
v_call: TRBV19; j_call: TRBJ1-5; clone_size: .; d_call: .; cdr3_nt: TGTGCCAGTAGTATAGTCCAACAGGTTAATCAGCCCCAGCATTTT; cdr3_aa: CASSIVQQVNQPQHF
v_call: TRBV2; j_call: TRBJ2-3; clone_size: .; d_call: .; cdr3_nt: TGTGCCAGCACTAGTCCAGGGGCCACAGATACGCAGTATTTT; cdr3_aa: CASTSPGATDTQYF
v_call: TRBV7-6; j_call: TRBJ1-5; clone_size: .; d_call: TRBD1; cdr3_nt: TGTGCCAGCAGCTCCGGACAGGGAGTTCAGCCCCAGCATTTT; cdr3_aa: CASSSGQGVQPQHF
v_call: TRBV9; j_call: TRBJ2-5; clone_size: .; d_call: TRBD2; cdr3_nt: TGTGCCAGCAGCGTTAGCGGGGGATCGGAGACCCAGTACTTC; cdr3_aa: CASSVSGGSETQYF
v_call: TRBV7-9; j_call: TRBJ2-7; clone_size: .; d_call: .; cdr3_nt: TGTGCCAGCAGCCCAGCCGGGAACGAGCAGTACTTC; cdr3_aa: CASSPAGNEQYF
v_call: TRBV7-9; j_call: TRBJ2-1; clone_size: .; d_call: .; cdr3_nt: TGTGCCAGCAGCTTAGAGCTTGAGCAGTTCTTC; cdr3_aa: CASSLELEQFF
v_call: TRBV5-4; j_call: TRBJ1-2; clone_size: .; d_call: .; cdr3_nt: TGTGCCAGCAGCATACAGGGTCCTGGGGGCTACACCTTC; cdr3_aa: CASSIQGPGGYTF
v_call: TRBV7-9; j_call: TRBJ1-5; clone_size: .; d_call: .; cdr3_nt: TGTGCCAGCAGCTTAGGGGCGAATAGCAATCAGCCCCAGCATTTT; cdr3_aa: CASSLGANSNQPQHF
v_call: TRBV2; j_call: TRBJ1-3; clone_size: .; d_call: .; cdr3_nt: TGTGCCAGCAGTGACCCGACGAGAGGAAACACCATATATTTT; cdr3_aa: CASSDPTRGNTIYF
v_call: TRBV7-9; j_call: TRBJ1-2; clone_size: .; d_call: .; cdr3_nt: TGTGCCAGCAGCTCCTCGACCCCCTTTGAAGGCTACACCTTC; cdr3_aa: CASSSSTPFEGYTF
v_call: TRBV4-1; j_call: TRBJ2-3; clone_size: once; d_call: TRBD2; cdr3_nt: TGCGCCAGCAGCCAAGGTTTCCGGGCTAGCGGGGATAAAGATACGCAGTATTTT; cdr3_aa: CASSQGFRASGDKDTQYF
v_call: TRBV6-5; j_call: TRBJ1-1; clone_size: .; d_call: .; cdr3_nt: TGTGCCAGCAGTTACTTATCACAGGCTGGGGCAGCTTTCTTT; cdr3_aa: CASSYLSQAGAAFF
v_call: TRBV10-3; j_call: TRBJ2-1; clone_size: .; d_call: .; cdr3_nt: TGTGCCATCAGTGGGAGGAATGAGCAGTTCTTC; cdr3_aa: CAISGRNEQFF
v_call: TRBV4-3; j_call: TRBJ1-6; clone_size: .; d_call: .; cdr3_nt: TGCGCCAGCAGCCAAGATGGGACGGTGGGTAATTCACCCCTCCACTTT; cdr3_aa: CASSQDGTVGNSPLHF
v_call: TRBV4-2; j_call: TRBJ1-2; clone_size: .; d_call: .; cdr3_nt: TGTGCCAGCAGCCAAGATAATCAACAGGACTACTATGGCTACACCTTC; cdr3_aa: CASSQDNQQDYYGYTF
v_call: TRBV15; j_call: TRBJ1-4; clone_size: .; d_call: .; cdr3_nt: TGTGCCACCAGCGCCGCAGGGAGCTCAAGTGGAAAACTGTTTTTT; cdr3_aa: CATSAAGSSSGKLFF
v_call: TRBV7-9; j_call: TRBJ1-6; clone_size: .; d_call: .; cdr3_nt: TGTGCCAGCAGCTTAGAGCGGGGACCCCTCCACTTT; cdr3_aa: CASSLERGPLHF
v_call: TRBV2; j_call: TRBJ2-7; clone_size: .; d_call: .; cdr3_nt: TGTGCCAGCAGGGATGACAGCTCCTACGAGCAGTACTTC; cdr3_aa: CASRDDSSYEQYF
v_call: TRBV18; j_call: TRBJ1-5; clone_size: .; d_call: .; cdr3_nt: TGTGCCAGCTCACCGGACTGGGAACAGCCCCAGCATTTT; cdr3_aa: CASSPDWEQPQHF
v_call: TRBV5-1; j_call: TRBJ1-1; clone_size: .; d_call: .; cdr3_nt: TGCGCCAGCAGCTTGTGGGGGCAGGACACTGAAGCTTTCTTT; cdr3_aa: CASSLWGQDTEAFF